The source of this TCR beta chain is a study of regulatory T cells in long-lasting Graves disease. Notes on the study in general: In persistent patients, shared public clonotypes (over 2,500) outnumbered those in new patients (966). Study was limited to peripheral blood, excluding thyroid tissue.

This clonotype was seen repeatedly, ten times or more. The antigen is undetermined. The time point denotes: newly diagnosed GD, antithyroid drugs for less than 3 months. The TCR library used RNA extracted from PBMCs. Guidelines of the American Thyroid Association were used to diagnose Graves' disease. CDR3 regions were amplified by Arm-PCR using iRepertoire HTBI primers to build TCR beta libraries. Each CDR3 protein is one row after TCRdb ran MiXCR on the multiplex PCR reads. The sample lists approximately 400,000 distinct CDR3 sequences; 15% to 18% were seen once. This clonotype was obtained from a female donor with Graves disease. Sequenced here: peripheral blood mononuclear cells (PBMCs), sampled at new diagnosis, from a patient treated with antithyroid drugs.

CDR3 DNA: TGCAGTGCTAGAGGAGGCCTAGCGGAAGTATACGAGCAGTACTTC. This codes for CSARGGLAEVYEQYF. The V call is TRBV20-1, the J call TRBJ2-7, with 7 bases fitting TRBD2. Germline lookup yields CDR1 DFQATT and CDR2 SNEGSKA (reference sequence). Trimming removed 1 base from V and 4 bases from J; junction bases left unmatched: 10. The length of the CDR3 is 15 residues.